The clone carrying this TCR beta chain came up many times. Its antigen is as yet unknown. These data are taken from a study of T-cell reconstitution after alpha-beta-depleted transplantation in children. Whole-study results and caveats: Surviving thymic progenitors and recipient T cells were the source of high TCRbeta diversity at day 60 in some patients. There were reportedly several hundred expanded graft clones from which alpha-beta T cells came about two months after transplant. A year had passed since transplant, and T-cell counts and diversity by then came mostly from newly produced T cells.

Germline CDR1 reads SNHLY; CDR2 reads FYNNEI. Trimming cost V 2 bases and J 7 bases, with 15 bases left between them. There are 15 residues in the CDR3. Unique molecular identifiers were used to barcode this TCRbeta library. TCRdb fed the PCR reads into MiXCR, producing one record per CDR3 protein. Of 250,000 to 300,000 distinct CDR3 sequences listed, around a tenth were seen once; the top ten hold roughly a quarter. The V gene is TRBV2, the J gene TRBJ1-5; D is perhaps TRBD1 (6 bases). The receptor was derived from a male patient between 2 and 15 years old who had a stem cell transplant for chronic granulomatous disease, so the T cells may come from the graft donor. The input for sequencing was peripheral blood, taken 180 days after TCRalphabeta/CD19-depleted stem cell transplant. CDR3 DNA sequence: TGTGCCAGCAGTGAAAGGCCCGGGGGCAGGCAGCCCCAGCATTTT. Translating it yields CASSERPGGRQPQHF.